This TCR beta chain was obtained from a study of shared clonotypes between healthy human individuals. Note on this clone: As yet, its antigen is unknown.

Per the original data handling: ImmunoSEQ junction-only sequences lacked quality scores, so their filtering differed. Here immunoSEQ multiplex PCR was the method, and the copy in TCRdb shows in-frame clones only, minus some. D and trimming were read from the DNA, whereas the V and J calls and clone size are those reported in that table. Altogether just over 2,000,000 clones are present, approximately 95% being singletons, with the ten largest covering under 0.15%. A CD45RA+ naive subset and a CD45RA-negative memory subset were split from CD4+ cells. Study-level findings and limits: The sharing of 5% to 6.5% of naive CD4 clonotypes was seen across a handful of donors. All-four-donor shared clonotypes had higher generation probabilities than non-shared clonotypes did.

Per the germline V gene, CDR1 is MNHEY and CDR2 is SMNVEV (reference sequence). Trimming pared 5 bases from V and 0 bases from J, leaving 11 bases between. The CDR3 covers 16 residues. Input material: naive CD4+ T cells sorted from blood. Subset denoted: CD45RA+ positively selected. The receptor's source is a man aged 18 to 30 in good health. The V and J genes are TRBV27 and TRBJ1-6; D is unclear. CDR3 in DNA: TGTGCCAGCAGTGGCTTGGGGAGCTCCTATAATTCACCCCTCCACTTT. It yields the protein CASSGLGSSYNSPLHF.